This TCR beta chain emerged from a study of beta chain features in type 1 diabetes. Study-wide findings and caveats: Whether HLA type affects TCRB rearrangement stayed undetermined in the present work. Patients with Type 1 diabetes showed moderately but significantly shorter TCRB CDR3s in all four CD4+ subsets. When VDJ junctions were examined, type 1 diabetes patients showed fewer insertions and more deletions.

In this sample, this clone turned up a few times. The target antigen is unknown. The whole isolated RNA underwent reverse transcription, so sequencing captured expressed TCRB transcripts. Regulatory, naive and central memory T cell samples averaged approximately 3.9 million reads. TCRdb keeps only in-frame clones here, not all; method: immunoSEQ multiplex PCR. The data hold hundreds of thousands of clones, with about an eighth observed a single time. Heparinised blood was drawn once per donor, averaging around 120 mL. This CDR3 region has 14 residues. Germline CDR1 reads SGHDT; CDR2 reads YYEEEE. V gave up 0 bases and J gave up 2 bases, with 7 bases separating them.

The sequenced sample was naive CD4+ T cells from blood. The chain carries TRBV5-6 and TRBJ2-3; D gene ambiguous. The clonotype was recovered from a young man with type 1 diabetes. In DNA form, the CDR3 reads TGTGCCAGCAGCTTGGGGCAGGACACAGATACGCAGTATTTT. The encoded protein is CASSLGQDTDTQYF.